This is a list of T cell receptor beta chains from one sample in a study of blood T cell repertoires in COVID-19. Measured with immunoSEQ multiplex PCR; TCRdb has only the in-frame clones, and not every one. The table shows some 19,000 clones, with under 85% occurring only once. The sample taken for sequencing was peripheral blood. These receptors all come from a man aged 65-85 years with COVID-19, enrolled during active disease. Each CDR3 is given with its conserved first and last residue. D genes are given only for firm matches. Clone size appears in some rows only: once, few, many, or a class for an expanded clone.

TRBJ2-7 | TRBV7-7 | once | TRBD1 | CASSFQTGDEQYF | TGTGCCAGCAGCTTCCAGACAGGGGACGAGCAGTACTTC
TRBJ2-7 | TRBV27 | NA | TRBD1 | CASSLSTGVRVNEQYF | TGTGCCAGCAGTTTATCAACAGGGGTGAGAGTTAACGAGCAGTACTTC
TRBJ2-3 | TRBV9 | NA | TRBD1 | CASSIGTGHTDTQYF | TGTGCCAGCAGCATCGGGACAGGACACACAGATACGCAGTATTTT
TRBJ2-2 | TRBV28 | NA | NA | CASSVLGTTFAGELFF | TGTGCCAGCAGTGTCCTCGGGACAACATTCGCCGGGGAGCTGTTTTTT
TRBJ2-1 | TRBV4-2 | NA | TRBD1 | CASSQLTGEHNEQFF | TGTGCCAGCAGCCAACTGACAGGGGAACACAATGAGCAGTTCTTC
TRBJ1-5 | TRBV4-1 | medium-sized | NA | CASSQDAAGGKRPQHF | TGCGCCAGCAGCCAAGATGCTGCGGGAGGTAAACGGCCCCAGCATTTT
TRBJ1-5 | TRBV29-1 | NA | TRBD1 | CSVRTGGITTQHF | TGCAGCGTCAGGACAGGGGGAATAACGACCCAGCATTTT
TRBJ1-3 | TRBV19 | NA | TRBD1 | CASSIPGGEKGNTIYF | TGTGCCAGTAGTATCCCAGGGGGCGAGAAAGGAAACACCATATATTTT
TRBJ1-5 | TRBV11-2 | NA | NA | CASSTVVNQPQHF | TGTGCCAGCAGCACGGTTGTCAATCAGCCCCAGCATTTT
TRBJ2-1 | TRBV25-1 | NA | NA | CASSEYSSEQFF | TGTGCCAGCAGTGAATATTCTTCCGAGCAGTTCTTC
TRBJ1-3 | TRBV10-3 | NA | NA | CAIGGVGSGNTIYF | TGTGCCATCGGGGGCGTCGGATCTGGAAACACCATATATTTT
TRBJ2-7 | TRBV12-5 | NA | NA | CASGRGTVSYEQYF | TGTGCTAGTGGCCGCGGGACAGTCTCCTACGAGCAGTACTTC
TRBJ1-3 | TRBV5-1 | NA | TRBD1 | CASSKTTGAGNTIYF | TGCGCCAGCAGCAAAACAACAGGGGCTGGAAACACCATATATTTT
TRBJ2-1 | TRBV29-1 | NA | TRBD1 | CSVDRVSYNEQFF | TGCAGCGTAGACAGGGTCTCCTACAATGAGCAGTTCTTC
TRBJ2-1 | TRBV7-6 | NA | TRBD1 | CASGTGQRFDEQFF | TGTGCCAGCGGTACGGGACAGCGCTTTGATGAGCAGTTCTTC
TRBJ2-7 | TRBV7-8 | NA | NA | CASSLETRSEQYF | TGTGCCAGCAGCTTAGAGACTAGGTCTGAGCAGTACTTC
TRBJ2-7 | TRBV7-2 | NA | NA | CASSLSLTGSSYEQYF | TGTGCCAGCAGCTTATCCTTGACTGGAAGCTCCTACGAGCAGTACTTC
TRBJ1-2 | TRBV7-9 | few | NA | CASSLDISGYTF | TGTGCCAGCAGCTTAGATATCTCCGGCTACACCTTC
TRBJ2-1 | TRBV7-7 | few | NA | CASSLDGPAEQFF | TGTGCCAGCAGCTTAGATGGGCCGGCTGAGCAGTTCTTC
TRBJ2-7 | TRBV4-3 | large | NA | CASSQGIGGAGRYEQYF | TGCGCCAGCAGCCAGGGTATAGGGGGGGCTGGGAGATACGAGCAGTACTTC
TRBJ2-7 | TRBV19 | NA | TRBD2 | CASTMALAGGYEQYF | TGTGCCAGTACCATGGCGCTAGCGGGAGGATACGAGCAGTACTTC
TRBJ2-2 | TRBV15 | NA | TRBD1 | CATSSGGTGGRAGELFF | TGTGCCACCAGCTCCGGAGGGACAGGGGGCAGGGCCGGGGAGCTGTTTTTT
TRBJ1-6 | TRBV2 | few | TRBD1 | CASNLLGQGNSPLHF | TGTGCCAGCAACCTTTTGGGACAGGGGAATTCACCCCTCCACTTT
TRBJ1-5 | TRBV19 | few | NA | CASSKPPRPQHF | TGTGCCAGTAGTAAGCCCCCTAGGCCCCAGCATTTT
TRBJ2-1 | TRBV5-4 | NA | TRBD2 | CASSTPMWLAGGDEQFF | TGTGCCAGCAGCACCCCAATGTGGCTAGCGGGAGGGGACGAGCAGTTCTTC
TRBJ2-1 | TRBV9 | NA | NA | CASSVDGGPFAANEQFF | TGTGCCAGCAGCGTAGATGGAGGACCCTTCGCGGCCAATGAGCAGTTCTTC
TRBJ1-2 | TRBV19 | NA | TRBD1 | CASVKGAGTYNYGYTF | TGTGCCAGTGTTAAGGGGGCAGGGACATACAACTATGGCTACACCTTC
TRBJ1-5 | TRBV19 | few | NA | CASSILGQSNQPQHF | TGTGCCAGTAGTATCCTCGGACAGTCTAATCAGCCCCAGCATTTT
TRBJ2-5 | TRBV5-1 | NA | TRBD1 | CASSPGDRGRTQYF | TGCGCCAGCAGCCCAGGGGACAGGGGGCGGACCCAGTACTTC
TRBJ1-3 | TRBV29-1 | NA | TRBD1 | CSVEIPGQESRNTIYF | TGCAGCGTTGAAATACCGGGACAGGAGTCTAGAAACACCATATATTTT
TRBJ2-7 | TRBV27 | NA | NA | CASSPHRRGRTYEQYF | TGTGCCAGCAGTCCCCACCGTAGAGGGCGTACCTACGAGCAGTACTTC
TRBJ1-2 | TRBV5-4 | NA | NA | CASRPPNAVNYGYTF | TGTGCCAGCAGGCCGCCAAATGCAGTTAACTATGGCTACACCTTC
TRBJ1-5 | TRBV6-5 | NA | NA | CASSPRGSNQPQHF | TGTGCCAGCAGCCCCAGAGGGAGCAATCAGCCCCAGCATTTT
TRBJ1-5 | TRBV5-8 | NA | TRBD1 | CASSWTGGNNQPQHF | TGTGCCAGCAGCTGGACAGGGGGAAACAATCAGCCCCAGCATTTT
TRBJ2-7 | TRBV21-1 | few | NA | CASSLLLATEQYF | TGTGCCAGCAGCCTATTACTAGCGACCGAGCAGTACTTC
TRBJ1-5 | TRBV28 | NA | TRBD1 | CASSLFFGTGKPYSNQPQHF | TGTGCCAGCAGTTTATTTTTCGGGACAGGCAAACCCTATAGCAATCAGCCCCAGCATTTT
TRBJ1-1 | TRBV5-1 | NA | NA | CASSPGLSTEAFF | TGCGCCAGCAGCCCTGGACTGAGCACTGAAGCTTTCTTT
TRBJ2-1 | TRBV6-4 | few | TRBD2 | CASSVDREGQVEQFF | TGTGCCAGCAGTGTAGATCGGGAGGGTCAGGTTGAGCAGTTCTTC
TRBJ2-7 | TRBV18 | few | NA | CASSPQLAYEQYF | TGTGCCAGCTCACCACAGCTAGCTTACGAGCAGTACTTC
TRBJ1-3 | TRBV27 | NA | NA | CASSAAGSGNTIYF | TGTGCCAGCAGTGCCGCGGGGTCTGGAAACACCATATATTTT
TRBJ1-2 | TRBV19 | NA | TRBD1 | CASSIDRVDYGYTF | TGTGCCAGTAGTATCGACAGGGTTGACTATGGCTACACCTTC
TRBJ1-5 | TRBV4-2 | NA | NA | CASSQPTGNSNQPQHF | TGTGCCAGCAGCCAACCAACGGGGAATAGCAATCAGCCCCAGCATTTT
TRBJ1-1 | TRBV28 | NA | NA | CASSLPAGLSSAFF | TGTGCCAGCAGTTTACCAGCGGGACTTTCGTCAGCTTTCTTT
TRBJ1-4 | TRBV7-2 | NA | NA | CASSVTTGYNEKLFF | TGTGCCAGCAGCGTAACCACAGGTTATAATGAAAAACTGTTTTTT
TRBJ1-6 | TRBV5-1 | NA | TRBD1 | CASSNPGQASSYNSPLHF | TGCGCCAGCAGCAACCCGGGACAGGCGAGCTCCTATAATTCACCCCTCCACTTT
TRBJ2-3 | TRBV9 | NA | NA | CASSRRGDSSTDTQYF | TGTGCCAGCAGCCGTAGGGGGGACAGTAGCACAGATACGCAGTATTTT
TRBJ1-5 | TRBV28 | NA | NA | CASSLMAGANQPQHF | TGTGCCAGCAGTTTAATGGCAGGGGCGAATCAGCCCCAGCATTTT